The 18 T cell receptor beta chains given below trace back to one sample, sequenced in a study of cytomegalovirus exposure and HLA in healthy donors. The repertoire was sequenced with immunoSEQ multiplex PCR; TCRdb's copy has only in-frame clones and lacks some. The sample gives 130,000 to 150,000 clones, approximately 84% of which show up once; more than 1.4% is in the top ten. The sequencing sample was made of PBMCs. All receptors derive from a woman aged 25-40 years in good health and CMV-seronegative.

CDR3 sequence: CASSAKFNSPLHF. CDR3 in DNA: TGTGCCAGCAGCGCTAAGTTTAATTCACCCCTCCACTTT. This chain connects TRBV9 to TRBJ1-6; D is undetermined. Germline V gene sequence: CDR1 SGDLS, CDR2 YYNGEE. The germline V and J ends were trimmed by 3 bases and 6 bases, with 7 bases remaining between them. There are 13 residues in the CDR3.

As concerns this clone: Other DNA sequences within the sample encode an identical CDR3. The V gene is TRBV9, the J gene TRBJ2-7, with 9 bases that match TRBD1. J gave up 2 bases and V 3 bases, and 3 bases lay outside the gene matches. The CDR3 contains 14 residues. The germline CDR1 and CDR2 sequences are SGDLS and YYNGEE. The CDR3 nucleotides are TGTGCCAGCAGCGCCGGGACAGGGACCTACGAGCAGTACTTC. As protein: CASSAGTGTYEQYF. The full variable domain, with the rest looked up from reference TRBV9 and TRBJ2-7, is DSGVTQTPKHLITATGQRVTLRCSPRSGDLSVYWYQQSLDQGLQFLIQYYNGEERAKGNILERFSAQQFPDLHSELNLSSLELGDSALYFCASSAGTGTYEQYFGPGTRLTVT.

This rearrangement joins TRBV5-1 to TRBJ2-3, with 7 bases fitting TRBD2. This CDR3 has 17 residues. The germline gives CDR1 SGHRS, CDR2 YFSETQ. Trimming took 3 bases from V and 3 from J; bases not matched to a gene: 13. CDR3 amino acids: CASSSRGDYRGTDTQYF. CDR3 DNA sequence: TGCGCCAGCAGCTCCCGAGGGGACTACCGGGGGACAGATACGCAGTATTTT.

The V gene is TRBV28, the J gene TRBJ1-2; possible D gene TRBD1, 5 bases. The germline V and J ends were trimmed by 4 bases and 5 bases, with 8 bases remaining between them. The V gene's germline CDR1 is MDHEN and CDR2 SYDVKM. This CDR3 comprises 12 residues. The CDR3 DNA is TGTGCCAGCAGTTCACGGGGGTATGGCTACACCTTC. This gives the protein CASSSRGYGYTF.

This rearrangement joins TRBV27 to TRBJ2-1; D unclear. This CDR3 has 14 amino acids. CDR1 and CDR2 from the germline V gene are MNHEY and SMNVEV (reference sequence). Trimming stripped 6 bases from V and 1 base from J, with 10 bases between. This chain's CDR3 is CASSRQKSYNEQFF. For the CDR3, the DNA is TGTGCCAGCAGCCGCCAGAAATCCTACAATGAGCAGTTCTTC.

V and J are TRBV5-1 and TRBJ2-7; 13 bases are shared with TRBD2. The CDR3 spans 15 residues. The J segment lost 0 bases and the V segment lost 6 bases, leaving 3 bases of the junction unmatched. CDR1 is SGHRS and CDR2 is YFSETQ in the germline V gene. CDR3 in DNA: TGCGCCAGCACCCGACTAGCGGGGGGCTCCTACGAGCAGTACTTC. It encodes CASTRLAGGSYEQYF.

The V gene is TRBV30, the J gene TRBJ1-1; D gene ambiguous. Trimming took off 4 bases at V and 1 base at J, with 13 bases between the two ends. Looked up from germline, CDR1 is GTSNPN and CDR2 is SVGIG (reference sequence). This CDR3 has 14 amino acids. In nucleotides, the CDR3 is TGTGCCTGGACCGGAGGCCGAGCGAACACTGAAGCTTTCTTT. Residues: CAWTGGRANTEAFF.

The J gene is TRBJ2-1, the V gene TRBV9; TRBD2 agrees at 7 bases. This CDR3 contains 14 residues. The trim removed 0 bases at V and 6 bases at J, leaving 3 bases unmatched. Germline CDR1 and CDR2: SGDLS and YYNGEE. CDR3 bases: TGTGCCAGCAGCGTAGAGCGGGGTGGCAATGAGCAGTTCTTC. Amino acids: CASSVERGGNEQFF. The full variable domain, with the rest looked up from reference TRBV9 and TRBJ2-1, is DSGVTQTPKHLITATGQRVTLRCSPRSGDLSVYWYQQSLDQGLQFLIQYYNGEERAKGNILERFSAQQFPDLHSELNLSSLELGDSALYFCASSVERGGNEQFFGPGTRLTVL.

The CDR3 coding sequence is TGTGCCAGCAGCCAAGAATCCCGAGGAGAGACCCAGTACTTC. This translates into CASSQESRGETQYF. The rearrangement joins TRBV4-2 to TRBJ2-5; no firm D call. CDR3 length: 14 amino acids. Germline assignment: CDR1 LGHNA and CDR2 YNFKEQ. V lost 0 bases and J 4 bases, leaving 9 bases between the germline ends.

Comment on this clone: In the same sample, other DNA sequences code for this CDR3. The chain combines TRBV5-1 with TRBJ1-4, with D maybe TRBD1 (6 bases). Germline V gene data show CDR1 as SGHRS and CDR2 as YFSETQ. V gave up 0 bases and J gave up 8 bases, with 11 bases separating them. The CDR3 totals 14 residues. CDR3 region: CASSLGQGNEKLFF. The CDR3 nucleotides read TGCGCCAGCAGCTTGGGGCAGGGGAACGAAAAACTGTTTTTT.

The V gene is TRBV19, the J gene TRBJ2-5; the D gene is possibly TRBD1 (6 bases). Germline V CDR1 and CDR2: LNHDA, SQIVND (reference sequence). The CDR3 totals 14 residues. V was clipped by 4 bases and J by 2 bases, with 11 bases between them. CDR3 amino acids: CASSTGVGQETQYF. The CDR3 nucleotides read TGTGCCAGTAGTACAGGGGTCGGGCAAGAGACCCAGTACTTC.

The chain combines TRBV5-1 with TRBJ2-1; 7 positions match TRBD1. The CDR3 contains 13 residues. The V segment lost 0 bases and the J segment 12 bases; nucleotides outside the gene matches: 6. Per the germline V gene, CDR1 is SGHRS and CDR2 is YFSETQ. The CDR3 protein is CASSLDGDSRQFF. The CDR3 region has the DNA TGCGCCAGCAGCTTGGATGGGGACAGCCGGCAGTTCTTC.

Written as DNA, the CDR3 is TGTGCCAGCAGTGAGACAGGAAACACCATATATTTT. Amino acid sequence: CASSETGNTIYF. V and J are TRBV2 and TRBJ1-3, with D unresolved. Germline CDR1 SNHLY, CDR2 FYNNEI. CDR3 length: 12 amino acids. The V end lost 3 bases, the J end lost 4 bases, and 4 bases lay between the germline ends.

This clone was seen more than once but under ten times. In DNA, the CDR3 is TGTGCCAGTAGGAATTACGGACAAGGGAACACCATATATTTT. Encoded protein: CASRNYGQGNTIYF. This chain joins TRBV19 and TRBJ1-3; D possibly corresponds to TRBD1 (5 bases). The CDR3 is 14 residues long. V gave up 6 bases and J gave up 7 bases, with 16 bases separating them. Germline CDR1 and CDR2: LNHDA and SQIVND (reference sequence).

The chain links TRBV7-3 to TRBJ1-2; the D gene is possibly TRBD1 (5 bases). V was pared by 2 bases and J by 7 bases, with 11 bases between. This CDR3 has 13 amino acids. The V gene's germline CDR1 is SGHTA and CDR2 FQGTGA. The CDR3 bases are TGTGCCAGCAGCTTAGGTCGGGGGATTGGCTACACCTTC. It is translated as CASSLGRGIGYTF.

The chain uses TRBV5-1 and TRBJ1-6; 7 bases align to TRBD1. Germline V gene lookup returns CDR1 SGHRS and CDR2 YFSETQ. This CDR3 comprises 15 residues. Trimming cost V 1 base and J 6 bases; bases outside gene matches: 4. The CDR3 is CASSLRDRVNSPLHF. The CDR3 coding sequence is TGCGCCAGCAGCTTGCGAGACAGGGTTAATTCACCCCTCCACTTT.

This sequence joins TRBV11-2 and TRBJ2-2, with 7 bases matching TRBD1. Germline V gene data show CDR1 as SGHAT and CDR2 as FQNNGV. V trimming: 2 bases; J trimming: 6 bases; junction bases outside the gene matches: 6. This CDR3 has 15 amino acids. CDR3 DNA: TGTGCCAGCAGCTTATCCGACAGGGCGGCCGGGGAGCTGTTTTTT. Translated: CASSLSDRAAGELFF.

The gene calls are TRBV6-1 and TRBJ2-7, with D perhaps TRBD1 (6 bases). Between the trimmed V and J ends, which lost 6 bases and 5 bases, there was a span of 14 bases. This CDR3 comprises 13 residues. Germline CDR1 is MNHNS and CDR2 is SASEGT. Here the CDR3 reads CASRRTVNDEQYF. The CDR3 region has the DNA TGTGCCAGCAGGAGGACAGTAAATGACGAGCAGTACTTC.